The present T cell receptor (beta chain) was sequenced within a study of cytomegalovirus exposure and HLA in healthy donors. Study-wide points: Later analysis revealed greater clonal expansion in HLA-associated TCR beta chains than in equally common others. Likely technical artifact: a cluster of highly shared sequence variants. Associated with cytomegalovirus, according to the listing, were 164 TCR beta chains.

Comment on this clone: Its antigen is as yet unknown.

With 60 Vbeta and 13 Jbeta primers, the PCR was carried out. Measured with immunoSEQ multiplex PCR; TCRdb has only the in-frame clones, and not every one. This table holds around 120,000 clones, under 90% found once. CDR1 is SEHNR, CDR2 FQNEAQ, per germline (reference sequence). Trimming left V 5 bases short and J 8 bases short, with 21 bases between. This CDR3 contains 15 residues. Material for sequencing was PBMCs. This sequence was found in a female donor in good health and CMV-seropositive. This chain links TRBV7-9 with TRBJ1-1; D unclear. The CDR3 region is CASSQGVAALGEAFF. In DNA, the CDR3 is TGTGCCAGCAGCCAAGGCGTGGCAGCGCTAGGCGAAGCTTTCTTT.